This T cell receptor (beta chain) is drawn from a study of Graves' ophthalmopathy and Graves' hyperthyroidism. CDR3 regions of TCR beta were amplified from RNA transcripts. First-round RT-PCR employed HTBI primers, with a second-round multiplex PCR after it. TCRdb redid the calling of the multiplex PCR reads with MiXCR, one entry per CDR3 protein. The sample consists of 200,000 to 250,000 distinct CDR3 sequences, around a fifth of them appearing once. This CDR3 has 15 residues. CDR1 SGHTA and CDR2 FQGNSA come from the germline V gene. Deletions cut 1 base from V and 6 bases from J, with 15 bases between. This clonotype has only a few counts.

Sequenced: peripheral blood. The chain joins TRBV7-2 to TRBJ1-2; possibly TRBD1 for D (6 bases). This sequence originates from a woman aged 45-60 years with Graves' ophthalmopathy. CDR3 DNA sequence: TGTGCCAGCAGCTTAGTCGCAGGGGATCCGAATGGCTACACCTTC. Amino acid sequence: CASSLVAGDPNGYTF.